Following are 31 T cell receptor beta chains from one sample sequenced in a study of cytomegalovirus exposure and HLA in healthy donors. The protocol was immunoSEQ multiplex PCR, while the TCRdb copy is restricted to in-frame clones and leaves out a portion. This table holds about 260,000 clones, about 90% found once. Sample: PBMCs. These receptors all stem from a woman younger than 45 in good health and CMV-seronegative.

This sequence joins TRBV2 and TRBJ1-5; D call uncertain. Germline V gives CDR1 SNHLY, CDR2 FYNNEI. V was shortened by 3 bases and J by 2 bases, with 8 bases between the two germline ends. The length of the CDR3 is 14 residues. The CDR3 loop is CASSDAKRNQPQHF. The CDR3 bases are TGTGCCAGCAGTGACGCGAAGCGCAATCAGCCCCAGCATTTT.

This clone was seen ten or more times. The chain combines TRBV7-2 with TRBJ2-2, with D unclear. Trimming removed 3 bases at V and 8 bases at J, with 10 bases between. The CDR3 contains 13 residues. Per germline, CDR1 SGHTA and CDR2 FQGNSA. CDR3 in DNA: TGTGCCAGCAGCTTTAGTAGTGTGGGGGAGCTGTTTTTT. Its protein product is CASSFSSVGELFF.

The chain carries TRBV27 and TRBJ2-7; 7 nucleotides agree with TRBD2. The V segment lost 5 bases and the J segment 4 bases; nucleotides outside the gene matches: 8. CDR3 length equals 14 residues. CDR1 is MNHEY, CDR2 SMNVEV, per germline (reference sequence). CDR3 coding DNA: TGTGCCAGCAGTGCGGGAGTCCCTAGATACGAGCAGTACTTC. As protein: CASSAGVPRYEQYF.

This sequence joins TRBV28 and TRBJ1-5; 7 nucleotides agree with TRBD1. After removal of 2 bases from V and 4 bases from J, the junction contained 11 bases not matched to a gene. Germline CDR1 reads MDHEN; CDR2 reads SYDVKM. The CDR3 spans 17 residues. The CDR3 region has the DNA TGTGCCAGCAGTTTACTCCGGGACAGTCGACGTAATCAGCCCCAGCATTTT. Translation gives CASSLLRDSRRNQPQHF.

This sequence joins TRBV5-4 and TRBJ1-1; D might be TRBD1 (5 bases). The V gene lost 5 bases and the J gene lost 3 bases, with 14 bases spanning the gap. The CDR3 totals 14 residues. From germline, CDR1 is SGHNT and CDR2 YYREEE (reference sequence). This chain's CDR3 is CASRLDIMDTEAFF. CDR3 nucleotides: TGTGCCAGCAGACTGGACATCATGGACACTGAAGCTTTCTTT. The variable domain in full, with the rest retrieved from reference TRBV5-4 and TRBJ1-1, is ETGVTQSPTHLIKTRGQQVTLRCSSQSGHNTVSWYQQALGQGPQFIFQYYREEENGRGNFPPRFSGLQFPNYSSELNVNALELDDSALYLCASRLDIMDTEAFFGQGTRLTVV.

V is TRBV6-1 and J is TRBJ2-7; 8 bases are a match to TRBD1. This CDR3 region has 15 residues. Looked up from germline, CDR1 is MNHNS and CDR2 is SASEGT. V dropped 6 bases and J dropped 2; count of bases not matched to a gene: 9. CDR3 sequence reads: CASSYGTGGTYEQYF. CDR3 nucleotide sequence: TGTGCCAGCAGCTACGGGACAGGAGGAACCTACGAGCAGTACTTC.

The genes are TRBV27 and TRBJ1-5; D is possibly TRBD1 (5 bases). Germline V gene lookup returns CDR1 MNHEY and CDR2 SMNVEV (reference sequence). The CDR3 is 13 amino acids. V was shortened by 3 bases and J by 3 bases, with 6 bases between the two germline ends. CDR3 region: CASSLGPNQPQHF. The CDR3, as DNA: TGTGCCAGCAGTTTGGGACCCAATCAGCCCCAGCATTTT.

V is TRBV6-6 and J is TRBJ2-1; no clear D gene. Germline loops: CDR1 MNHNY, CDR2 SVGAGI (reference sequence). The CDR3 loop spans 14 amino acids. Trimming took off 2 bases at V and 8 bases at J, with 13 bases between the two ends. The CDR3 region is CASSYGQKGDEQFF. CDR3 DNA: TGTGCCAGCAGTTACGGGCAGAAAGGCGATGAGCAGTTCTTC.

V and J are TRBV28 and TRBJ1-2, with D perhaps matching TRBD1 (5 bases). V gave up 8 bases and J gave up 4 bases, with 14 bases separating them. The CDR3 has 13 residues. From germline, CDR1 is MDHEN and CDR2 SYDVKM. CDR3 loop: CASGPPGTYGYTF. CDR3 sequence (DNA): TGTGCCAGCGGACCACCAGGGACCTATGGCTACACCTTC.

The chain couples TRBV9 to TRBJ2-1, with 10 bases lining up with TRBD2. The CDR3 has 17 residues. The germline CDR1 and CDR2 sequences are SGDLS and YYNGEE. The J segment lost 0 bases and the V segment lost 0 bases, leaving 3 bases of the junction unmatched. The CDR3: CASSVEASGSSYNEQFF. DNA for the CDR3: TGTGCCAGCAGCGTAGAGGCTAGCGGGAGCTCCTACAATGAGCAGTTCTTC.

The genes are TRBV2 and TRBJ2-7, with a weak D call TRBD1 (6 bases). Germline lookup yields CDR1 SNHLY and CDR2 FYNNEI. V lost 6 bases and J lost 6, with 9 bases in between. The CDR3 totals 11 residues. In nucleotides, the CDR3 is TGTGCCAGCAGCCTACAGGGCGAGCAGTACTTC. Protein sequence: CASSLQGEQYF.

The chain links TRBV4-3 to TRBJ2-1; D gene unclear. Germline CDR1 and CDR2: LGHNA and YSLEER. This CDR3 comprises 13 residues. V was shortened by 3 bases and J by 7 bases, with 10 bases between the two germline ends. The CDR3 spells CASSHGRFNEQFF. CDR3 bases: TGCGCCAGCAGCCACGGGCGGTTTAATGAGCAGTTCTTC.

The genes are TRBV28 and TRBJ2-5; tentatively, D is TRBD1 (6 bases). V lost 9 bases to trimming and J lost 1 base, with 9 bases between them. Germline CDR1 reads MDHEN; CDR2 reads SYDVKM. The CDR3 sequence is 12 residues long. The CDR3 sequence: CASRTAQETQYF. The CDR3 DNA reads TGTGCCAGTCGGACAGCCCAAGAGACCCAGTACTTC.

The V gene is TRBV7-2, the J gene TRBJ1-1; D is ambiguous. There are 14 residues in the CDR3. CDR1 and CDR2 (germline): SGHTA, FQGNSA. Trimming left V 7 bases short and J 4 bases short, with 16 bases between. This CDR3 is CASTPQPLGTEAFF. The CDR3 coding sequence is TGTGCCAGCACCCCCCAGCCCCTTGGCACTGAAGCTTTCTTT.

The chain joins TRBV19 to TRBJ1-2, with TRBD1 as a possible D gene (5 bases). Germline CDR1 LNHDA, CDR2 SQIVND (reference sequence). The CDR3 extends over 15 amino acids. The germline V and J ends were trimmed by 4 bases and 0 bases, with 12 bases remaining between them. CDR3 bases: TGTGCCAGTAGTACTCCGTCGGGACCTAACTATGGCTACACCTTC. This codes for CASSTPSGPNYGYTF.

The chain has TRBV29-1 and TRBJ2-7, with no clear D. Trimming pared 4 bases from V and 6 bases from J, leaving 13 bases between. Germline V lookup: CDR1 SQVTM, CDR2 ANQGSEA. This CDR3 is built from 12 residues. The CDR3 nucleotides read TGCAGCGTTGGCACGCCTGGTCGCGAGCAGTACTTC. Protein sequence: CSVGTPGREQYF.

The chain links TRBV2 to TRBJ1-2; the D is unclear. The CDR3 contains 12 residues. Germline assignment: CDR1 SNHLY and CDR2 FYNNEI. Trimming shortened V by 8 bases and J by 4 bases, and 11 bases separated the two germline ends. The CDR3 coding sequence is TGTGCCAGCGAGGCTGGGGTCTATGGCTACACCTTC. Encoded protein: CASEAGVYGYTF.

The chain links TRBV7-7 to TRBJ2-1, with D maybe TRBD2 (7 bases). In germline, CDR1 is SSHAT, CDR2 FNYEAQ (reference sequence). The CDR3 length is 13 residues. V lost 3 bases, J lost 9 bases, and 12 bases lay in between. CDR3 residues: CASSLGGGSEQFF. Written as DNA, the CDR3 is TGTGCCAGCAGCTTGGGCGGGGGCAGTGAGCAGTTCTTC.

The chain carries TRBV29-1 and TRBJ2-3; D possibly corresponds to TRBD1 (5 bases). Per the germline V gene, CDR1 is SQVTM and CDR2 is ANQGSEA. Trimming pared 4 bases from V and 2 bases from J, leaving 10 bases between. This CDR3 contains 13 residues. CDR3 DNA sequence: TGCAGCGTTGGGGGTGGACACACAGATACGCAGTATTTT. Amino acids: CSVGGGHTDTQYF.

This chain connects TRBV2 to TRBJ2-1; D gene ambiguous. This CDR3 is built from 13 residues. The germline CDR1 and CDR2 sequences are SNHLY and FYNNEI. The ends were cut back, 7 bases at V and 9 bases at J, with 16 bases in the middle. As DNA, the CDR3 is TGTGCCAGCACCGAGGTTGCACTGGGTGAGCAGTTCTTC. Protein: CASTEVALGEQFF.

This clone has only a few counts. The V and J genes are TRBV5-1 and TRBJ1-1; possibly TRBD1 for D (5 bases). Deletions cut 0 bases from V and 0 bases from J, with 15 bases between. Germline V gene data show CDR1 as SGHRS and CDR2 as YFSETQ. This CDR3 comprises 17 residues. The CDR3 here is CASSLGRAGSMNTEAFF. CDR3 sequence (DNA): TGCGCCAGCAGCTTGGGCAGGGCGGGTTCAATGAACACTGAAGCTTTCTTT.

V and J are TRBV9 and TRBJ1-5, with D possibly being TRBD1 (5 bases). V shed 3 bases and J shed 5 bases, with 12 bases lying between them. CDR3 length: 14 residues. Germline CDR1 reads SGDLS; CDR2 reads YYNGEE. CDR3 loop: CASSGDPLDQPQHF. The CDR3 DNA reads TGTGCCAGCAGCGGGGACCCGCTCGATCAGCCCCAGCATTTT.

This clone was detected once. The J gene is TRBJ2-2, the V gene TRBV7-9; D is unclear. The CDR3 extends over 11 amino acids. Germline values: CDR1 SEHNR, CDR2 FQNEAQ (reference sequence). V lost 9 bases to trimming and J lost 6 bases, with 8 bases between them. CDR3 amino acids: CASLVSGELFF. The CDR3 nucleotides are TGTGCCAGTCTCGTGTCCGGGGAGCTGTTTTTT.

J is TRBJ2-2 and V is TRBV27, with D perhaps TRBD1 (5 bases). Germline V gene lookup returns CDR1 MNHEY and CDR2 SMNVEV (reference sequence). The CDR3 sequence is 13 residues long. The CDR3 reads CASRPQGTGELFF. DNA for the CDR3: TGTGCTTCAAGGCCCCAGGGAACCGGGGAGCTGTTTTTT.

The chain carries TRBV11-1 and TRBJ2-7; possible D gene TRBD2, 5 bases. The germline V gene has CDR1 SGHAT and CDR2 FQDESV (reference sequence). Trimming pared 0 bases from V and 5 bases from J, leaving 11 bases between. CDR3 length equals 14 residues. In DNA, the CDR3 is TGTGCCAGCAGCTTAGCGGTATGGGGAGACGAGCAGTACTTC. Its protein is CASSLAVWGDEQYF.

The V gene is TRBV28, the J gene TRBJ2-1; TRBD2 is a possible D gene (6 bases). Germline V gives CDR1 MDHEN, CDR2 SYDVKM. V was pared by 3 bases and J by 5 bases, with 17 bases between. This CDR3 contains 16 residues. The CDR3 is CASSLVRRAGHNEQFF. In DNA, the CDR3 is TGTGCCAGCAGTTTGGTTAGGAGGGCCGGGCACAATGAGCAGTTCTTC.

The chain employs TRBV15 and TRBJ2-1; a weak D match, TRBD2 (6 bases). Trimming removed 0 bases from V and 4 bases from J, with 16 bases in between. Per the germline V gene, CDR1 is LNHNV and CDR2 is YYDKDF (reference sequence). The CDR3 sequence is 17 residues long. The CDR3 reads CATSRDGVRDRYNEQFF. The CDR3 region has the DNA TGTGCCACCAGCAGAGATGGGGTGCGGGATCGTTACAATGAGCAGTTCTTC.

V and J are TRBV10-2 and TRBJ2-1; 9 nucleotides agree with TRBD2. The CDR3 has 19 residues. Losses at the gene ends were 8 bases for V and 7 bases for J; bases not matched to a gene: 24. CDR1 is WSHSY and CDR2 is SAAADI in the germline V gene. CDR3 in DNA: TGCGCCAGCTGTACCATAGCGGGAGTGTCAAATTTGGGTGGAAATGAGCAGTTCTTC. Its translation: CASCTIAGVSNLGGNEQFF.

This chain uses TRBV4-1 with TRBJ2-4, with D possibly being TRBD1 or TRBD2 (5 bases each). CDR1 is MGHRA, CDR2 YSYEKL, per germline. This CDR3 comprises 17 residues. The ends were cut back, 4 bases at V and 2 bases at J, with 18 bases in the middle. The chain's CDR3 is CASSPGTLLGSKNIQYF. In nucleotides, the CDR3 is TGCGCCAGCAGCCCCGGGACCCTCCTCGGGTCCAAAAACATTCAGTACTTC.

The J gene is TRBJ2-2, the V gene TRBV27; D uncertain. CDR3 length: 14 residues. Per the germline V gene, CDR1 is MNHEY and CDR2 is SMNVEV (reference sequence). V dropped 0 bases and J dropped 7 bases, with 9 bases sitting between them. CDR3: CASSLSPYLGELFF. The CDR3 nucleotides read TGTGCCAGCAGTTTATCACCATACCTCGGGGAGCTGTTTTTT.

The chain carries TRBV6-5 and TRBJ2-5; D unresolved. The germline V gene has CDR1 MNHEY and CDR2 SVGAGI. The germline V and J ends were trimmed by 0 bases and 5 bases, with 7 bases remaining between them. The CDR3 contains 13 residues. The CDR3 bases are TGTGCCAGCAGTTACTCGAAGCAGGAGACCCAGTACTTC. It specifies CASSYSKQETQYF.